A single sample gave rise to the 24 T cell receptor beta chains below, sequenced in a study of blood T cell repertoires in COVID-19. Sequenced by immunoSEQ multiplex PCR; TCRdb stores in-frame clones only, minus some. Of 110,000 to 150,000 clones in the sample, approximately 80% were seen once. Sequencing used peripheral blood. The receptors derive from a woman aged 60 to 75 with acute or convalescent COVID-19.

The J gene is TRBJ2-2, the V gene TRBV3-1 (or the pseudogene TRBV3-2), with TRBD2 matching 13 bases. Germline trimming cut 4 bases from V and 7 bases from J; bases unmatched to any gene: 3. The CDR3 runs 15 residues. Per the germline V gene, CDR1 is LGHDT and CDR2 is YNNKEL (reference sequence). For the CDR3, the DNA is TGTGCCAGCAGCCTGGGACTAGCGGGATTCGGGGAGCTGTTTTTT. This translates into CASSLGLAGFGELFF.

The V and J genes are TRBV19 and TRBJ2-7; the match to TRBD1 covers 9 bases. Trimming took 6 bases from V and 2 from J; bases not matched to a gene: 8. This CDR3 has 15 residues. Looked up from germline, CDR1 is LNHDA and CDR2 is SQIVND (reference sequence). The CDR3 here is CASRSSGTGTYEQYF. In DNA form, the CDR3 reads TGTGCCAGTAGGTCCTCCGGGACAGGGACCTACGAGCAGTACTTC.

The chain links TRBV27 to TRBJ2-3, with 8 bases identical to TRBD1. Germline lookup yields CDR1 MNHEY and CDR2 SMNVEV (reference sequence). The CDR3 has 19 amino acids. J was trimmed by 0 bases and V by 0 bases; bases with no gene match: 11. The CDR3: CASSLSPGTGLPSTDTQYF. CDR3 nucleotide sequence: TGTGCCAGCAGTTTATCTCCTGGGACAGGCCTCCCTAGCACAGATACGCAGTATTTT.

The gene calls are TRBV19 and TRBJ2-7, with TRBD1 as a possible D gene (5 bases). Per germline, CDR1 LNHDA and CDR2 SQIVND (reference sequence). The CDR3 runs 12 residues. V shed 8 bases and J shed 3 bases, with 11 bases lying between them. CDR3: CASSDTFYEQYF. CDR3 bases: TGTGCCAGTTCGGACACTTTCTACGAGCAGTACTTC.

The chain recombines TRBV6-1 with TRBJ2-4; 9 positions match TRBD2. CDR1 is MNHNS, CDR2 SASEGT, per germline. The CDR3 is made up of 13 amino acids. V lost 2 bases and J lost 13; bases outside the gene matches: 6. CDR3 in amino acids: CASSELRGGVQYF. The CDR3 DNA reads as TGTGCCAGCAGTGAATTGCGGGGGGGAGTACAGTACTTC.

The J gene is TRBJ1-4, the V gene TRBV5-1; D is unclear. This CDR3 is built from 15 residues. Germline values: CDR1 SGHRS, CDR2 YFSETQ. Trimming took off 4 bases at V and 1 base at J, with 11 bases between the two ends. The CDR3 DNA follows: TGCGCCAGCAGCAGTTCACTTGGAACTAATGAAAAACTGTTTTTT. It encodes CASSSSLGTNEKLFF.

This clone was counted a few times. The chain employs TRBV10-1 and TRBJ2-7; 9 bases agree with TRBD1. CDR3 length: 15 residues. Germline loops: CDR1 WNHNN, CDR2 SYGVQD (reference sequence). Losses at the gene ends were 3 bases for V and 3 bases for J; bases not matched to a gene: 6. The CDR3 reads CASSDTRQGGYEQYF. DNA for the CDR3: TGCGCCAGCAGTGACACGAGACAGGGGGGCTACGAGCAGTACTTC.

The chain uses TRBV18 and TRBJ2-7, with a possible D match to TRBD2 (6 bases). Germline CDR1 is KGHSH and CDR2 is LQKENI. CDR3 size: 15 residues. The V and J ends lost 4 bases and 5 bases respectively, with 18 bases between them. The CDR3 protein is CASSLRGGMKHEQYF. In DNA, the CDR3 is TGTGCCAGCTCACTCCGCGGAGGGATGAAGCACGAGCAGTACTTC.

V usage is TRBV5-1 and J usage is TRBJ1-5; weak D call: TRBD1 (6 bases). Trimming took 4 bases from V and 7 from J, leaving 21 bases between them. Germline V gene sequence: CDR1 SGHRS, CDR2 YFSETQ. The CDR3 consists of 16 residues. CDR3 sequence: CASSPFPTGSGQPQHF. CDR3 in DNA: TGCGCCAGCAGCCCCTTCCCCACAGGGTCGGGACAGCCCCAGCATTTT.

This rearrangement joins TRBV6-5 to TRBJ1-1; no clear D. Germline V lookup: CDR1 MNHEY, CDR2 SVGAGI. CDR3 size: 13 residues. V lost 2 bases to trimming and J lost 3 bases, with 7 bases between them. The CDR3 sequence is CASSYNRDTEAFF. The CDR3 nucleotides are TGTGCCAGCAGTTACAACCGGGACACTGAAGCTTTCTTT.

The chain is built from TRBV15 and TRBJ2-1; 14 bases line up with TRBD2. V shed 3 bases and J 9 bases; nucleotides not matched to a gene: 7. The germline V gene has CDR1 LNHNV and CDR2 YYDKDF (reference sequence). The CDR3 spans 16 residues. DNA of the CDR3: TGTGCCACCAGCAGTCCGGGGACTAGCGGGAGAGGTGAGCAGTTCTTC. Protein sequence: CATSSPGTSGRGEQFF. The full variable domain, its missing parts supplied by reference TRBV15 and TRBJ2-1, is DAMVIQNPRYQVTQFGKPVTLSCSQTLNHNVMYWYQQKSSQAPKLLFHYYDKDFNNEADTPDNFQSRRPNTSFCFLDIRSPGLGDTAMYLCATSSPGTSGRGEQFFGPGTRLTVL.

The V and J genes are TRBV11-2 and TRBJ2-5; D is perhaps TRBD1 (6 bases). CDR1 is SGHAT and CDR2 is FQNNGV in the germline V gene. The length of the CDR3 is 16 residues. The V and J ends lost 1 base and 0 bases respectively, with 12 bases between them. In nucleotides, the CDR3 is TGTGCCAGCAGCTTAGCAGGGGTCATGTACCAAGAGACCCAGTACTTC. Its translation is CASSLAGVMYQETQYF.

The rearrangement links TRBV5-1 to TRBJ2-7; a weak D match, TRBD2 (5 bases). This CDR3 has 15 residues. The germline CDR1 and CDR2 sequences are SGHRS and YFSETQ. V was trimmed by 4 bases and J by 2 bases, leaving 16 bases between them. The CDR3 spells CASSTQLGRAYEQYF. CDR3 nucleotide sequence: TGCGCCAGCAGCACCCAACTAGGGCGGGCCTACGAGCAGTACTTC.

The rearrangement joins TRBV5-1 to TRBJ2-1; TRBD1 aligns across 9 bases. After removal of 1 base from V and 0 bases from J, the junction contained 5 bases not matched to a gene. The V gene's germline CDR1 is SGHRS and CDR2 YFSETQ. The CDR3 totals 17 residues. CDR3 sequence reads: CASSLSRDRVSYNEQFF. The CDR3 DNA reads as TGCGCCAGCAGCTTGTCTCGGGACAGGGTCTCCTACAATGAGCAGTTCTTC.

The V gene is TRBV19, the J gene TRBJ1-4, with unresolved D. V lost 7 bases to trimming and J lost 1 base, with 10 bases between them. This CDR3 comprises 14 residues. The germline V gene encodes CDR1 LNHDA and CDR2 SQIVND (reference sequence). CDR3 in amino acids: CASNLRGTNEKLFF. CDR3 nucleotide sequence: TGTGCCAGTAATCTTCGGGGAACTAATGAAAAACTGTTTTTT.

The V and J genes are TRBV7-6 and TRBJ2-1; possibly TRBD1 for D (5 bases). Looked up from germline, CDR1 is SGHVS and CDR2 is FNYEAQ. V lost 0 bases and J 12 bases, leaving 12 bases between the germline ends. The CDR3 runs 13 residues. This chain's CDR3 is CASSLAQRGGQFF. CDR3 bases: TGTGCCAGCAGCTTAGCGCAAAGGGGCGGGCAGTTCTTC.

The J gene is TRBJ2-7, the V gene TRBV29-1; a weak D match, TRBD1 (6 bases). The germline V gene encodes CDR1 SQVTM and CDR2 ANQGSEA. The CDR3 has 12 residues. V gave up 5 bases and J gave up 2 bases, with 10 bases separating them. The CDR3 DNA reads TGCAGCGTTCAGACAGGACCCTACGAGCAGTACTTC. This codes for CSVQTGPYEQYF.

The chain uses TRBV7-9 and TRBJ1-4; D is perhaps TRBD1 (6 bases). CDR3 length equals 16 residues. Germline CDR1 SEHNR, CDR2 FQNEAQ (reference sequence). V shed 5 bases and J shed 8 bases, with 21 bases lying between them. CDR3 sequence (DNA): TGTGCCAGCAGCCGCTCCACACAGGGCCCCCTAGAAAAACTGTTTTTT. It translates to CASSRSTQGPLEKLFF.

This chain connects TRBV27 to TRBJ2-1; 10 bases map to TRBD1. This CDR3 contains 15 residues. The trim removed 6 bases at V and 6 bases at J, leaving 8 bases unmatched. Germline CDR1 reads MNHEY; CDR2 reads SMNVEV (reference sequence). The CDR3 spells CASSLAGTGVNEQFF. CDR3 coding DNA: TGTGCCAGCAGCCTAGCCGGGACAGGGGTCAATGAGCAGTTCTTC.

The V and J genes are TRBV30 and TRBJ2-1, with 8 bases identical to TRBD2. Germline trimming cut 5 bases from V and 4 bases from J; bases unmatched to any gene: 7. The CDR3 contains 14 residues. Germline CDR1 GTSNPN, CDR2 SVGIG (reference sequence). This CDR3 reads CAWSTSGFYNEQFF. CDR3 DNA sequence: TGTGCCTGGTCTACTAGCGGTTTTTACAATGAGCAGTTCTTC.

Written as DNA, the CDR3 is TGTGCCAGCAGTTTGGGGCGGATGAATGAGCAGTTCTTC. Protein product: CASSLGRMNEQFF. This chain connects TRBV12-3 or TRBV12-4 to TRBJ2-1; a possible D gene is TRBD1 (5 bases). Trimming pared 3 bases from V and 7 bases from J, leaving 10 bases between. CDR3 size: 13 residues.

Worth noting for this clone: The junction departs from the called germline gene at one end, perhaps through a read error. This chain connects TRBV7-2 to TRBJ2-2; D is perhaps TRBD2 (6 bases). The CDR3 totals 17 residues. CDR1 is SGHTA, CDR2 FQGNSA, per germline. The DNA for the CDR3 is TGTGCCAGCAGCTTAGTTGGCGGGACCTCGAAGACCGGGGAGCTGTTTTTT. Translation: CASSLVGGTSKTGELFF.

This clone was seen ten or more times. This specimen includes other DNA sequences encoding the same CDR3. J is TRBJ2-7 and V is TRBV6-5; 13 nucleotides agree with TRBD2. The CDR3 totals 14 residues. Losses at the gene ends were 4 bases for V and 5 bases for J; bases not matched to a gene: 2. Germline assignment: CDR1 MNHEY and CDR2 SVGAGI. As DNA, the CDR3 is TGTGCCAGCAGTTCCACTAGCGGGAGGGACGAGCAGTACTTC. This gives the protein CASSSTSGRDEQYF.

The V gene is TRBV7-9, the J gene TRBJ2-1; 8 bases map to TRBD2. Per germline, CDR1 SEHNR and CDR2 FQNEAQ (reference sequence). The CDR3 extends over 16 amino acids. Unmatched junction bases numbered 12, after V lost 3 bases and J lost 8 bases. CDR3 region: CASSFVAGQEGDEQFF. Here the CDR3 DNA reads TGTGCCAGCAGCTTTGTAGCGGGACAAGAGGGTGATGAGCAGTTCTTC.